The 7 T cell receptor beta chains reported below all come from one sample, sequenced in a study of human T cells and chemical hapten exposure (dated by TCRdb to about 2021). Preparation of the library involved RACE. Sequencer: NextSeq 500. TCRdb trimmed public reads at Q25 via fastp, called clones via MiXCR and kept in-frame beta chains. Identical CDR3 proteins give one entry, which carries the most common genes and DNA. For this sample there are some 84,000 distinct CDR3 sequences; around 9.3% appear just once. Around 5% of the sample rests with the top ten. The time point label of this sample denotes: patch test 2, 6 weeks after DPC sensitization. Taken with the paper, the label for treatment or condition translates to: therapeutic diphenylcyclopropenone sensitization with weekly scalp DPC. Sequencing was performed on whole blood, taken in connection with sensitization to the hapten diphenylcyclopropenone (DPC). The receptors here all came from a woman aged 45-60 years with alopecia areata. Some clones in this sample may be carry-over from other donors' samples.

This clonotype came up a few times. This chain links TRBV6-5 with TRBJ2-3; the D gene is possibly TRBD2 (6 bases). The germline V and J ends were trimmed by 1 base and 10 bases, with 18 bases remaining between them. The CDR3 length is 15 residues. Germline values: CDR1 MNHEY, CDR2 SVGAGI. The chain's CDR3 is CASSYLIGEAVAQYF. In DNA, the CDR3 is TGTGCCAGCAGTTACTTAATCGGGGAGGCGGTTGCGCAGTATTTT.

This clonotype was picked up many times. The chain is built from TRBV10-3 and TRBJ2-5; D gene ambiguous. The CDR3 loop spans 14 amino acids. CDR1 and CDR2 (germline): ENHRY, SYGVKD. The V gene lost 0 bases and the J gene lost 2 bases, with 7 bases spanning the gap. The CDR3 loop is CAISESGGQETQYF. In DNA, the CDR3 is TGTGCCATCAGTGAGTCTGGCGGTCAAGAGACCCAGTACTTC.

This clonotype has more than one count but fewer than ten. This chain connects TRBV18 to TRBJ2-6; a weak D match, TRBD1 (6 bases). V was cut by 2 bases and J by 0 bases, with 14 bases left in between. Germline V gene data show CDR1 as KGHSH and CDR2 as LQKENI. The CDR3 sequence is 18 residues long. The CDR3 DNA is TGTGCCAGCTCACCATCGCCAGGGGCCAACTCTGGGGCCAACGTCCTGACTTTC. Amino acids: CASSPSPGANSGANVLTF.

This clonotype showed up many times. The CDR3 DNA reads as TGCAGCGTTGAGGGGGACTCGCAAGATACGCAGTATTTT. Translated: CSVEGDSQDTQYF. The chain joins TRBV29-1 to TRBJ2-3, with a weak D call TRBD2 (6 bases). V was clipped by 3 bases and J by 5 bases, with 12 bases between them. Looked up from germline, CDR1 is SQVTM and CDR2 is ANQGSEA. This CDR3 contains 13 residues.

This chain links TRBV6-5 with TRBJ1-1; 7 bases match TRBD1. The germline gives CDR1 MNHEY, CDR2 SVGAGI. Trimming took 5 bases from V and 5 from J; bases not matched to a gene: 11. This CDR3 is 15 amino acids long. CDR3 sequence reads: CASSPSTGRGTEAFF. For the CDR3, the DNA is TGTGCCAGCAGTCCTTCGACAGGGAGGGGAACTGAAGCTTTCTTT.

V usage is TRBV2 and J usage is TRBJ1-3; no clear D gene. Looked up from germline, CDR1 is SNHLY and CDR2 is FYNNEI. The ends were cut back, 2 bases at V and 4 bases at J, with 3 bases in the middle. This CDR3 region has 12 residues. In DNA, the CDR3 is TGTGCCAGCAGTGAACAGGGAAACACCATATATTTT. Its translation: CASSEQGNTIYF.

J is TRBJ2-3 and V is TRBV5-1; 8 nucleotides agree with TRBD2. V was clipped by 0 bases and J by 4 bases; unmatched bases: 10. Germline V CDR1 and CDR2: SGHRS, YFSETQ. The CDR3 runs to 17 residues. The CDR3 nucleotides read TGCGCCAGCAGCTTGGATCCTAGCGGGTCCAGGCCAGATACGCAGTATTTT. Encoded protein: CASSLDPSGSRPDTQYF. The whole variable domain, remainder taken from reference TRBV5-1 and TRBJ2-3, is KAGVTQTPRYLIKTRGQQVTLSCSPISGHRSVSWYQQTPGQGLQFLFEYFSETQRNKGNFPGRFSGRQFSNSRSEMNVSTLELGDSALYLCASSLDPSGSRPDTQYFGPGTRLTVL.